This T cell receptor beta chain was recovered during a study of blood T cell repertoires in COVID-19. Study-wide context: Sites across the United States, Italy and Spain contributed samples from acute and convalescent COVID-19.

Study processing details: Counts of nucleated cells, estimated from reference gene primer amplification, were obtained. Sequencing used immunoSEQ multiplex PCR; TCRdb keeps in-frame clones, though not all of them. D and trimming were read from the DNA, whereas the V and J calls and clone size are those reported in that table. Here the sample spans 210,000 or so clones, 75% to 90% being singletons. This clone was seen a handful of times. Germline V gives CDR1 MGHDK, CDR2 SYGVNS. Losses at the gene ends were 2 bases for V and 2 bases for J; bases not matched to a gene: 7. The CDR3 is 18 residues long. The chain employs TRBV25-1 and TRBJ2-3, with 13 nucleotides matching TRBD2. The sequence was collected from a human donor in a cohort sampled during active COVID-19. The source material was peripheral blood. The CDR3 reads CASSEPSTSGRATDTQYF. The DNA for the CDR3 is TGTGCCAGCAGTGAACCCAGTACTAGCGGGAGGGCCACAGATACGCAGTATTTT.